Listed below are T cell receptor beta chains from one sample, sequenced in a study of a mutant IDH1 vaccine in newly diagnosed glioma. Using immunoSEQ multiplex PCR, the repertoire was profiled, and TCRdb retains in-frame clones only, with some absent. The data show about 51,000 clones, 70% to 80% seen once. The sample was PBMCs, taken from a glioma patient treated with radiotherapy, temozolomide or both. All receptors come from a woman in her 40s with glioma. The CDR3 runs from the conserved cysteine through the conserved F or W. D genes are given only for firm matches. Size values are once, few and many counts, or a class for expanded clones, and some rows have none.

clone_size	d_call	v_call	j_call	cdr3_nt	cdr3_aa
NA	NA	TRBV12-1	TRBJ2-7	TGTGCCAGCAGCCTCTACAGGGGGCAGAACGAGCAGTACTTC	CASSLYRGQNEQYF
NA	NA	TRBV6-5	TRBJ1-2	TGTGCCAGCCGGGAGTTCCGTGGCTACACCTTC	CASREFRGYTF
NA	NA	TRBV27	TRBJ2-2	TGTGCCAGCAGTCTCAGGGGCACCGGGGAGCTGTTTTTT	CASSLRGTGELFF
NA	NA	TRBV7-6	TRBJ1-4	TGTGCCAGCAGCTTCAGGTTGGGCGAAAAACTGTTTTTT	CASSFRLGEKLFF
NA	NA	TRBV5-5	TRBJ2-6	TGTGCCAGCATAGGAAATGTCTCACAAAGTCGGGCCAACGTCCTGACTTTC	CASIGNVSQSRANVLTF
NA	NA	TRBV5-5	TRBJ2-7	TGTGCCAGCAGCGTGCTCTACGAGCAGTACTTC	CASSVLYEQYF
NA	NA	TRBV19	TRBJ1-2	TGTGCCAGTAGTCTCGAGGGAAACAACTATGGCTACACCTTC	CASSLEGNNYGYTF
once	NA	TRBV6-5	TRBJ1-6	TGTGCCAGCAGTACCGGGACCTTCGATAATTCACCCCTCCACTTT	CASSTGTFDNSPLHF
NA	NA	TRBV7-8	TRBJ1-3	TGTGCCAGCAGCTTAATACCGGAAGAAATGGGAAACACCATATATTTT	CASSLIPEEMGNTIYF
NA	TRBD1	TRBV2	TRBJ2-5	TGTGCCAGCAGTGAAGTGGCGACAGGGTACGAGACCCAGTACTTC	CASSEVATGYETQYF
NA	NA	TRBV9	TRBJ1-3	TGTGCCAGCAACGACGGGGGAGGCACCATATATTTT	CASNDGGGTIYF
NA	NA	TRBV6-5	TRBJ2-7	TGTGCCAGCAGTGCCGGCTGGGCCCTAGAGCAGTACTTC	CASSAGWALEQYF
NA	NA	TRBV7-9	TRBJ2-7	TGTGCCAGCAACGAGGGCCCGGATAGCTACGAGCAGTACTTC	CASNEGPDSYEQYF
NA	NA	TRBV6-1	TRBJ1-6	TGTGCCAGCAGTGCCAGGGTAACTAGTTCACCCCTCCACTTT	CASSARVTSSPLHF
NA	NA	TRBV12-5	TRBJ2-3	TGTGCTAGTGGTTTGCTGGGTACAGATACGCAGTATTTT	CASGLLGTDTQYF
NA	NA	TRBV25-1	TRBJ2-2	TGTGCCAGCAGTGAAGGTGCCACCGGGGAGCTGTTTTTT	CASSEGATGELFF
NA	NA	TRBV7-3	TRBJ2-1	TGTGCCAGCAGCTTAAACGGCCTAATGGCGACCAATGAGCAGTTCTTC	CASSLNGLMATNEQFF
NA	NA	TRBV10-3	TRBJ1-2	TGTGCCATCAGATCGACCCTGGGCTACACCTTC	CAIRSTLGYTF
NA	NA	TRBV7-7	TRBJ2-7	TGTGCTAGCAGCTTAAGTAGCGCTGCCTACGAGCAGTACTTC	CASSLSSAAYEQYF
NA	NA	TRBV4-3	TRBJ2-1	TGCGCCAGCAGCCAAGTCGGGCAAGTCTATGAGCAGTTCTTC	CASSQVGQVYEQFF
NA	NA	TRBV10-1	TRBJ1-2	TGCGCCAGCAGTCCCGCTGTGCTTAACTATGGCTACACCTTC	CASSPAVLNYGYTF
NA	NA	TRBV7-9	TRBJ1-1	TGTGCCAGCAGCTTAGTCCAGGGGAACACTGAAGCTTTCTTT	CASSLVQGNTEAFF
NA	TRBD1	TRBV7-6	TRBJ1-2	TGTGCCAGCAGCTTCGGACAGGGCATCTATGGCTACACCTTC	CASSFGQGIYGYTF
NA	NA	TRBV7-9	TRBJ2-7	TGTGCCAGCAGCGCCTTGGGGGCCCAGGGGTACGAGCAGTACTTC	CASSALGAQGYEQYF
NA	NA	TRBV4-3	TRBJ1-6	TGCGCCAGCAGCCCCGGCGGGGGGACAAAATCACCCCTCCACTTT	CASSPGGGTKSPLHF
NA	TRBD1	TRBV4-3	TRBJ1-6	TGCGCCAGCAGCCAAGCTCAGGGGGGGTATTCACCCCTCCACTTT	CASSQAQGGYSPLHF
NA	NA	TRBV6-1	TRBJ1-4	TGTGCCAGCAGGCAGGGTACCAATGAAAAACTGTTTTTT	CASRQGTNEKLFF
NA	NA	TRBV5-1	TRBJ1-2	TGCGCTAGCAGCCCAACTCAGGCAGCTAACTATGGCTACACCTTC	CASSPTQAANYGYTF
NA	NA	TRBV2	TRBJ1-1	TGTGCCAGCAGCCTTACTTCGAACACTGAAGCTTTCTTT	CASSLTSNTEAFF